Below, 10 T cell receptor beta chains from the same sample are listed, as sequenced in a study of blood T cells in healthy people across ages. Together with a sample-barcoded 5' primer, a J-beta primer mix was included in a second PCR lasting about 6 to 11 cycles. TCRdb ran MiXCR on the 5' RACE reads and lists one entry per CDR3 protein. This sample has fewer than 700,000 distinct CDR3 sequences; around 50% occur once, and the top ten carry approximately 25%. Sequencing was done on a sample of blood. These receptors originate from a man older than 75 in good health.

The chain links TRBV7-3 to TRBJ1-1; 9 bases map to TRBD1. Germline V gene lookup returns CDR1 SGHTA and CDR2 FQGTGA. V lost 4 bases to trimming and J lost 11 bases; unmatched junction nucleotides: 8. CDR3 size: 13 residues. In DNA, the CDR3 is TGTGCCAGCAGCTCCCAACAGGGGGCGTCGGCTTTCTTT. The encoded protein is CASSSQQGASAFF.

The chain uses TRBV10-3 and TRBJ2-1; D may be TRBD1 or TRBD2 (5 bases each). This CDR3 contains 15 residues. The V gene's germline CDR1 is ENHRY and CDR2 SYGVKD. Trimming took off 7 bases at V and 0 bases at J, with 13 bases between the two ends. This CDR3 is CAITGGEGSYNEQFF. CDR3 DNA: TGTGCCATCACTGGGGGAGAGGGCTCCTACAATGAGCAGTTCTTC.

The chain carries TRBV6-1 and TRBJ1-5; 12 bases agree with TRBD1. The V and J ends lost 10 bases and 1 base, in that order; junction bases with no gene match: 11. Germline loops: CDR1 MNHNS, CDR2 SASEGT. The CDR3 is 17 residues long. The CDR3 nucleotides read TGTGCCATCAGAGCCGGGACAGGGGGCGACAGCAATCAGCCCCAGCATTTT. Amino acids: CAIRAGTGGDSNQPQHF.

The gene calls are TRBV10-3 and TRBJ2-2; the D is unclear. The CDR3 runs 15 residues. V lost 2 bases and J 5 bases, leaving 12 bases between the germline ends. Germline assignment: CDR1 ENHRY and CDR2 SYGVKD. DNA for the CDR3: TGTGCCATCAGTGAGACAACGACTGATACCGGGGAGCTGTTTTTT. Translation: CAISETTTDTGELFF.

CDR3 nucleotides: TGTGCCAGCAGCTTAGATAACAGGAGGGGTGGGACTGAAGCTTTCTTT. As protein: CASSLDNRRGGTEAFF. The rearrangement links TRBV7-2 to TRBJ1-1, with a weak D call TRBD1 (5 bases). The ends were cut back, 1 base at V and 5 bases at J, with 17 bases in the middle. Germline V gives CDR1 SGHTA, CDR2 FQGNSA. The CDR3 sequence is 16 residues long.

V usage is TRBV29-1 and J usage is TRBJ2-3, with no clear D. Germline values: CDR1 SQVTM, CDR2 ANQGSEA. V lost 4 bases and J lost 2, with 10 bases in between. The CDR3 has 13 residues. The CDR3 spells CSVASWDTDTQYF. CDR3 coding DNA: TGCAGCGTTGCGTCTTGGGACACAGATACGCAGTATTTT.

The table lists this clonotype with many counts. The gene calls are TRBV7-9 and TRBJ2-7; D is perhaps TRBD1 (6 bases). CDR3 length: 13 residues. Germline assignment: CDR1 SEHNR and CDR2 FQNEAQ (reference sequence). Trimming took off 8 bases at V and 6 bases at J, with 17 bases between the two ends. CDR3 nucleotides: TGTGCCAGCTCGGACAGCCTGGCCCTCGAGCAGTACTTC. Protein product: CASSDSLALEQYF.

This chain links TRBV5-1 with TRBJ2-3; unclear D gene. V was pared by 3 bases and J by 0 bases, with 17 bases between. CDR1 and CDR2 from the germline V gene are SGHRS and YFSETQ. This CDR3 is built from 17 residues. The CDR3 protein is CASSSTVSPRSTDTQYF. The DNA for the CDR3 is TGCGCCAGCAGCTCGACCGTTAGCCCCCGAAGCACAGATACGCAGTATTTT.

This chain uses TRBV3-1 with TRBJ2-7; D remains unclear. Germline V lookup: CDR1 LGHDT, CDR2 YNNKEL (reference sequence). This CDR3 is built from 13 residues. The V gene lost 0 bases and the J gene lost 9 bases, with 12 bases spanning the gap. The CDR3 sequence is CASSQEIRARQYF. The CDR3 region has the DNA TGTGCCAGCAGCCAAGAAATCCGGGCCAGGCAGTACTTC.

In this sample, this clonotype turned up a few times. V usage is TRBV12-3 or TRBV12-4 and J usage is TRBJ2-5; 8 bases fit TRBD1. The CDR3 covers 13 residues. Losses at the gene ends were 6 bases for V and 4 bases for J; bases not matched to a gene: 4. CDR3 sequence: CASSRQGIETQYF. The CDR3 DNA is TGTGCCAGCAGCCGACAGGGGATAGAGACCCAGTACTTC.